The 8 T cell receptor beta chains listed next were all sequenced from one sample in a study of T cell repertoires in cytomegalovirus infection. Their specific antigens are unknown. Each CDR3 protein is one row after TCRdb ran MiXCR on the reads. Here the sample spans about 130,000 distinct CDR3 sequences, about 31% being singletons. This specimen was CD8+ T cells from cultured PBMCs, taken from culture after CMV antigen stimulation. The receptors derive from a human donor in good health (CMV status not recorded). Some clones in this sample may be carry-over from other donors' samples.

This clonotype was counted only a few times. The rearrangement joins TRBV5-1 to TRBJ2-1; D gene ambiguous. CDR3 length: 15 amino acids. Germline CDR1 SGHRS, CDR2 YFSETQ. The ends were cut back, 4 bases at V and 4 bases at J, with 15 bases in the middle. CDR3: CASSTDTDRYNEQFF. The CDR3 coding sequence is TGCGCCAGCAGCACTGACACGGATAGATACAATGAGCAGTTCTTC.

This chain joins TRBV19 and TRBJ2-1; 9 bases match TRBD2. The CDR3 runs 15 residues. The germline CDR1 and CDR2 sequences are LNHDA and SQIVND (reference sequence). The V segment lost 3 bases and the J segment 3 bases; nucleotides outside the gene matches: 3. CDR3 amino acids: CASSIGGGDYNEQFF. As DNA, the CDR3 is TGTGCCAGTAGTATTGGCGGGGGGGACTACAATGAGCAGTTCTTC.

This clonotype was seen at least ten times. The genes are TRBV27 and TRBJ2-3; TRBD1 matches at 12 bases. Germline lookup yields CDR1 MNHEY and CDR2 SMNVEV (reference sequence). The V gene end was trimmed by 2 bases and the J gene end by 5 bases; junction bases not matched to a gene: 14. The CDR3 has 19 residues. This chain's CDR3 is CASSLQLVGTGGEKDTQYF. In DNA form, the CDR3 reads TGTGCCAGCAGTTTACAACTCGTCGGGACAGGGGGCGAAAAAGATACGCAGTATTTT.

The count of this clonotype is one. V usage is TRBV4-1 and J usage is TRBJ1-6, with a tentative D call TRBD1 (5 bases). V lost 5 bases to trimming and J lost 7 bases, with 15 bases between them. The CDR3 is made up of 15 amino acids. CDR1 and CDR2 (germline): MGHRA, YSYEKL. CDR3 nucleotide sequence: TGCGCCAGCAGCACCAGGGTTATCGACAATTCACCCCTCCACTTT. Translating it yields CASSTRVIDNSPLHF.

This clonotype was counted a few times. The chain combines TRBV7-6 with TRBJ2-3; maybe TRBD1 (6 bases). Germline CDR1 and CDR2: SGHVS and FNYEAQ. CDR3 length: 16 residues. V lost 4 bases to trimming and J lost 1 base, with 15 bases between them. The CDR3 nucleotides read TGTGCCAGCAGCTGGGACCCTTCAGGGGGCACAGATACGCAGTATTTT. This codes for CASSWDPSGGTDTQYF.

The chain carries TRBV6-1 and TRBJ2-3; D might be TRBD1 (6 bases). The CDR3 extends over 15 amino acids. CDR1 is MNHNS and CDR2 is SASEGT in the germline V gene. The V end was cut by 3 bases, the J end by 2 bases, with 12 bases between. The CDR3 reads CASSDRTDYTDTQYF. CDR3 bases: TGTGCCAGCAGTGACAGGACAGACTACACAGATACGCAGTATTTT.

There are a few counts of this clonotype. V usage is TRBV19 and J usage is TRBJ2-3; 9 positions match TRBD1. J was trimmed by 2 bases and V by 6 bases; bases with no gene match: 12. This CDR3 is 17 amino acids long. Germline assignment: CDR1 LNHDA and CDR2 SQIVND (reference sequence). The CDR3 sequence: CASSHTLWTGATDTQYF. The CDR3 DNA follows: TGTGCCAGTAGCCATACCCTGTGGACAGGGGCCACAGATACGCAGTATTTT. The full variable domain, its missing parts supplied by reference TRBV19 and TRBJ2-3, is DGGITQSPKYLFRKEGQNVTLSCEQNLNHDAMYWYRQDPGQGLRLIYYSQIVNDFQKGDIAEGYSVSREKKESFPLTVTSAQKNPTAFYLCASSHTLWTGATDTQYFGPGTRLTVL.

The rearrangement joins TRBV27 to TRBJ1-1, with a possible D match to TRBD1 (5 bases). The CDR3 covers 16 residues. The V end was cut by 6 bases, the J end by 3 bases, with 20 bases between. Germline V CDR1 and CDR2: MNHEY, SMNVEV (reference sequence). The CDR3 protein is CASRKEGRGLDTEAFF. DNA of the CDR3: TGTGCCAGCAGAAAAGAAGGGAGGGGTTTGGACACTGAAGCTTTCTTT.